One sample yielded the 31 T cell receptor beta chains listed below, sequenced in a study of vaccination effects on CD4 cells after COVID-19. Expansion with viral peptide pools was applied to antigen-specific CD4+ T cells by the ViraFEST assay prior to sequencing. Culture proceeded for under twelve days, and CD4+ T cells were then isolated. Each person got two doses of an mRNA SARS-CoV-2 vaccine, BNT162b2 or mRNA-1273. Antigen specificity for these receptors is unknown. Produced via immunoSEQ multiplex PCR; TCRdb's table is partial and in-frame only. The data contain over 25,000 clones, roughly 80% of them seen just once; the ten biggest clones take up around 5.9%. This specimen was CD4+ T cells from PBMCs cultured with SARS-CoV-2 spike peptides, taken after COVID-19 vaccination. The receptors shown here come from a human donor who received a COVID-19 vaccine. Some clones in this sample may be carry-over from other donors' samples.

CDR3 coding DNA: TGCAGCGTTGAAACGGGGGCCGGGTATGGCTACACCTTC. The encoded protein is CSVETGAGYGYTF. The chain carries TRBV29-1 and TRBJ1-2; tentatively, D is TRBD1 (6 bases). Germline values: CDR1 SQVTM, CDR2 ANQGSEA. There are 13 residues in the CDR3. Between the trimmed V and J ends, which lost 2 bases and 5 bases, there was a span of 12 bases. Looking up the rest from reference TRBV29-1 and TRBJ1-2 gives the full variable domain: SAVISQKPSRDICQRGTSLTIQCQVDSQVTMMFWYRQQPGQSLTLIATANQGSEATYESGFVIDKFPISRPNLTFSTLTVSNMSPEDSSIYLCSVETGAGYGYTFGSGTRLTVV.

CDR3: CASSYAGHIEAFF. For the CDR3, the DNA is TGTGCCAGCAGTTACGCCGGACATATTGAAGCTTTCTTT. The rearrangement links TRBV6-6 to TRBJ1-1, with D perhaps matching TRBD1 (5 bases). Per germline, CDR1 MNHNY and CDR2 SVGAGI (reference sequence). Trimming left V 2 bases short and J 7 bases short, with 11 bases between. The CDR3 runs to 13 residues.

The chain links TRBV18 to TRBJ1-1; D not certain. The CDR3 totals 15 residues. V was shortened by 4 bases and J by 4 bases, with 16 bases between the two germline ends. Germline loops: CDR1 KGHSH, CDR2 LQKENI. The CDR3 loop is CASSQRELQSTEAFF. In DNA, the CDR3 is TGTGCCAGCTCACAGCGGGAACTACAATCCACTGAAGCTTTCTTT.

This chain links TRBV5-4 with TRBJ1-3; D gene unclear. V lost 3 bases and J 1 base, leaving 11 bases between the germline ends. This CDR3 spans 15 amino acids. The germline V gene encodes CDR1 SGHNT and CDR2 YYREEE (reference sequence). CDR3 loop: CASSSAGVSGNTIYF. The CDR3 coding sequence is TGTGCCAGCAGCTCCGCTGGGGTATCTGGAAACACCATATATTTT.

The V call is TRBV9, the J call TRBJ2-2, with D tentatively TRBD1 (6 bases). Germline CDR1 SGDLS, CDR2 YYNGEE. The CDR3 contains 15 residues. V was shortened by 2 bases and J by 7 bases, with 15 bases between the two germline ends. The CDR3 bases are TGTGCCAGCAGCGTGGTGGGGGCCCCTAGCGGGGAGCTGTTTTTT. Translation: CASSVVGAPSGELFF.

For this clone: Different DNA sequences within this sample yield the same CDR3. The V gene is TRBV5-1, the J gene TRBJ2-5; D gene ambiguous. The CDR3 sequence is 11 residues long. From germline, CDR1 is SGHRS and CDR2 YFSETQ. V lost 2 bases to trimming and J lost 5 bases, with 4 bases between them. CDR3 bases: TGCGCCAGCAGCTTACAGGAGACCCAGTACTTC. As protein: CASSLQETQYF.

This clone is a singleton in its sample. The rearrangement links TRBV7-2 to TRBJ2-1; 14 bases are shared with TRBD2. There are 19 residues in the CDR3. V shed 1 base, J shed 3 bases, and the junction held 8 bases outside the gene matches. Germline V CDR1 and CDR2: SGHTA, FQGNSA. Written as DNA, the CDR3 is TGTGCCAGCAGCTTAGTAGCGACTAGCGGGGGGGCGATCTACAATGAGCAGTTCTTC. Translating it yields CASSLVATSGGAIYNEQFF.

The chain links TRBV2 to TRBJ2-1; D is perhaps TRBD1 (6 bases). Germline loops: CDR1 SNHLY, CDR2 FYNNEI. The V end lost 6 bases, the J end lost 1 base, and 10 bases lay between the germline ends. The CDR3 has 14 amino acids. Here the CDR3 DNA reads TGTGCCAGCAGCCCCGACAGGTCCTACAATGAGCAGTTCTTC. This translates into CASSPDRSYNEQFF.

This chain connects TRBV7-3 to TRBJ2-1, with TRBD2 as a possible D gene (6 bases). The CDR3 consists of 13 residues. Trimming removed 5 bases at V and 15 bases at J, with 20 bases between. Per the germline V gene, CDR1 is SGHTA and CDR2 is FQGTGA. CDR3 loop: CASSPQGGGTPFF. The CDR3 coding sequence is TGTGCCAGCAGCCCCCAGGGTGGAGGGACGCCGTTCTTC.

This clone was detected a few times. The J gene is TRBJ1-1, the V gene TRBV19; D is possibly TRBD1 (5 bases). V was cut by 1 base and J by 0 bases, with 12 bases left in between. The germline V gene has CDR1 LNHDA and CDR2 SQIVND (reference sequence). CDR3 length equals 16 residues. The CDR3 DNA reads as TGTGCCAGTAGTATAGGTAGAGGGACCTTGAACACTGAAGCTTTCTTT. It yields the protein CASSIGRGTLNTEAFF.

The V call is TRBV6-6, the J call TRBJ2-7, with 7 nucleotides matching TRBD1. Germline CDR1 MNHNY, CDR2 SVGAGI (reference sequence). The CDR3 contains 15 residues. V gave up 5 bases and J gave up 2 bases; unmatched junction bases: 9. The CDR3 is CASSPTGEPPYEQYV. CDR3 nucleotides: TGTGCCAGCAGTCCTACAGGGGAGCCTCCCTACGAGCAGTACGTC.

The chain carries TRBV5-1 and TRBJ1-3, with D perhaps TRBD1 (6 bases). V was shortened by 5 bases and J by 0 bases, with 9 bases between the two germline ends. The CDR3 has 14 residues. Germline assignment: CDR1 SGHRS and CDR2 YFSETQ. CDR3 protein: CASRQGTSGNTIYF. Written as DNA, the CDR3 is TGCGCCAGCAGACAGGGAACCTCTGGAAACACCATATATTTT.

The chain carries TRBV6-1 and TRBJ1-5; D is unclear. Trimming took off 3 bases at V and 2 bases at J, with 11 bases between the two ends. CDR3 length: 15 amino acids. CDR1 is MNHNS and CDR2 is SASEGT in the germline V gene. Here the CDR3 DNA reads TGTGCCAGCAGTGATAATCCGTGGGGCAATCAGCCCCAGCATTTT. Translating it yields CASSDNPWGNQPQHF.

The chain is built from TRBV7-7 and TRBJ2-2; either TRBD1 or TRBD2 may supply D (5 bases each). Germline values: CDR1 SSHAT, CDR2 FNYEAQ (reference sequence). The V end was cut by 4 bases, the J end by 7 bases, with 10 bases between. This CDR3 has 13 residues. The CDR3 DNA sequence: TGTGCCAGCAGCTCCGGGACGGTCGGGGAGCTGTTTTTT. Its protein is CASSSGTVGELFF.

V gene TRBV30 combines with J gene TRBJ2-5, with D tentatively TRBD1 (6 bases). Trimming left V 2 bases short and J 5 bases short, with 12 bases between. Germline lookup yields CDR1 GTSNPN and CDR2 SVGIG (reference sequence). CDR3 length: 13 residues. The CDR3 DNA is TGTGCCTGGAGTTCTGGGGGCCGGGAGACCCAGTACTTC. Amino acids: CAWSSGGRETQYF.

This chain joins TRBV5-1 and TRBJ2-5, with D uncertain. This CDR3 has 14 amino acids. With 1 base removed from V and 0 bases from J, the gap between germline ends came to 7 bases. Germline V gene data show CDR1 as SGHRS and CDR2 as YFSETQ. The CDR3 reads CASSLLTDQETQYF. CDR3 DNA: TGCGCCAGCAGCTTGTTAACAGACCAAGAGACCCAGTACTTC.

The rearrangement joins TRBV6-1 to TRBJ2-7, with 9 bases matching TRBD1. The CDR3 has 16 residues. Looked up from germline, CDR1 is MNHNS and CDR2 is SASEGT. With 2 bases clipped from V and 2 bases from J, the junction kept 7 bases outside the gene matches. The CDR3 is CASSERDRVVAYEQYV. The CDR3 DNA follows: TGTGCCAGCAGTGAAAGGGACAGGGTGGTGGCCTACGAGCAGTACGTC.

The CDR3 here is CASKEAGIYGYTF. The CDR3 DNA reads TGTGCCAGTAAAGAAGCCGGAATCTATGGCTACACCTTC. The chain uses TRBV19 and TRBJ1-2; D is unclear. The CDR3 runs 13 residues. V gave up 7 bases and J gave up 4 bases, with 13 bases separating them. Germline values: CDR1 LNHDA, CDR2 SQIVND (reference sequence). Using reference TRBV19 and TRBJ1-2 for the parts outside the CDR3, the full variable domain is DGGITQSPKYLFRKEGQNVTLSCEQNLNHDAMYWYRQDPGQGLRLIYYSQIVNDFQKGDIAEGYSVSREKKESFPLTVTSAQKNPTAFYLCASKEAGIYGYTFGSGTRLTVV.

As DNA, the CDR3 is TGTGCCAGCAGAAGGGACAGGGGATCGGGAAACACCATATATTTT. Amino acids: CASRRDRGSGNTIYF. V usage is TRBV6-5 and J usage is TRBJ1-3, with 10 nucleotides matching TRBD1. There are 15 residues in the CDR3. The germline V gene encodes CDR1 MNHEY and CDR2 SVGAGI. J was trimmed by 4 bases and V by 6 bases; bases with no gene match: 6.

This sequence joins TRBV7-9 and TRBJ1-2, with no clear D. Germline V gives CDR1 SEHNR, CDR2 FQNEAQ (reference sequence). Trimming left V 2 bases short and J 2 bases short, with 3 bases between. This CDR3 region has 12 residues. In DNA form, the CDR3 reads TGTGCCAGCAGCTTACAAAACTATGGCTACACCTTC. Translated, it gives CASSLQNYGYTF.

The V and J genes are TRBV27 and TRBJ2-3; tentatively, D is TRBD2 (5 bases). Looked up from germline, CDR1 is MNHEY and CDR2 is SMNVEV (reference sequence). With 3 bases removed from V and 0 bases from J, the gap between germline ends came to 10 bases. The CDR3 consists of 15 residues. In DNA, the CDR3 is TGTGCCAGCAGTTTTTTAGCGACAAGCACAGATACGCAGTATTTT. Its protein product is CASSFLATSTDTQYF.

The chain couples TRBV19 to TRBJ2-1; TRBD2 matches 13 bases. The CDR3 length is 16 residues. J was trimmed by 4 bases and V by 5 bases; bases with no gene match: 5. Germline V lookup: CDR1 LNHDA, CDR2 SQIVND (reference sequence). The CDR3 is CASSLTSGGAYNEQFF. CDR3 DNA: TGTGCCAGTAGTCTTACTAGCGGGGGGGCGTACAATGAGCAGTTCTTC.

This clone was detected only a few times. J is TRBJ2-7 and V is TRBV7-9; 7 bases agree with TRBD2. CDR3 length equals 13 residues. V lost 1 base and J lost 3; bases outside the gene matches: 0. Germline-derived CDR1 and CDR2 are SEHNR and FQNEAQ (reference sequence). The CDR3 loop reads CASSLGGGYEQYV. The CDR3 DNA is TGTGCCAGCAGCTTAGGCGGGGGCTACGAGCAGTACGTC.

J is TRBJ1-5 and V is TRBV28, with no clear D. Trimming shortened V by 2 bases and J by 2 bases, and 10 bases separated the two germline ends. The CDR3 totals 15 residues. Germline CDR1 and CDR2: MDHEN and SYDVKM. The CDR3 spells CASSLRQTGNQPQHF. CDR3 nucleotide sequence: TGTGCCAGCAGTTTACGGCAGACCGGCAATCAGCCCCAGCATTTT. Full variable domain (rest looked up from reference TRBV28 and TRBJ1-5): DVKVTQSSRYLVKRTGEKVFLECVQDMDHENMFWYRQDPGLGLRLIYFSYDVKMKEKGDIPEGYSVSREKKERFSLILESASTNQTSMYLCASSLRQTGNQPQHFGDGTRLSIL.

The V gene is TRBV5-6, the J gene TRBJ2-2; D perhaps matches TRBD1 (5 bases). Per germline, CDR1 SGHDT and CDR2 YYEEEE. This CDR3 has 14 residues. Deletions cut 2 bases from V and 7 bases from J, with 12 bases between. This chain's CDR3 is CASSLVGVGGELFF. The CDR3 nucleotides read TGTGCCAGCAGCTTAGTAGGGGTCGGCGGGGAGCTGTTTTTT.

The chain has TRBV28 and TRBJ1-5; a weak D match, TRBD1 (5 bases). Germline loops: CDR1 MDHEN, CDR2 SYDVKM. Trimming pared 5 bases from V and 0 bases from J, leaving 14 bases between. This CDR3 spans 16 amino acids. The CDR3 protein is CASSQSWDYSNQPQHF. The CDR3 coding sequence is TGTGCCAGCAGTCAGTCGTGGGACTATAGCAATCAGCCCCAGCATTTT. The full variable domain, rest sourced from reference TRBV28 and TRBJ1-5, is DVKVTQSSRYLVKRTGEKVFLECVQDMDHENMFWYRQDPGLGLRLIYFSYDVKMKEKGDIPEGYSVSREKKERFSLILESASTNQTSMYLCASSQSWDYSNQPQHFGDGTRLSIL.

The rearrangement joins TRBV6-2 or TRBV6-3 to TRBJ1-2; D call uncertain. Trimming took off 2 bases at V and 5 bases at J, with 6 bases between the two ends. CDR1 is MNHEY and CDR2 is SVGEGT in the germline V gene. The CDR3 covers 12 residues. CDR3 loop: CASSYAVYGYTF. The CDR3 bases are TGTGCCAGCAGTTACGCCGTTTATGGCTACACCTTC.

V and J are TRBV5-6 and TRBJ2-2, with TRBD1 matching over 7 bases. The germline V gene encodes CDR1 SGHDT and CDR2 YYEEEE. The CDR3 has 16 amino acids. Trimming removed 4 bases from V and 0 bases from J; junction bases left unmatched: 6. The CDR3 spells CASSQGQVANTGELFF. The CDR3 nucleotides read TGTGCCAGCAGCCAAGGACAGGTCGCGAACACCGGGGAGCTGTTTTTT.

The chain combines TRBV6-5 with TRBJ2-5; tentatively, D is TRBD2 (6 bases). Germline CDR1 MNHEY, CDR2 SVGAGI. The CDR3 is 14 amino acids. Trimming pared 6 bases from V and 2 bases from J, leaving 13 bases between. In nucleotides, the CDR3 is TGTGCCAGCAGACCGGGACTCTTACAAGAGACCCAGTACTTC. Translated: CASRPGLLQETQYF.

The V and J genes are TRBV24-1 and TRBJ2-5, with 12 bases aligning to TRBD2. Germline V CDR1 and CDR2: KGHDR, SFDVKD. J gave up 2 bases and V 4 bases, and 4 bases lay outside the gene matches. This CDR3 region has 16 residues. CDR3 loop: CATSDPGTSGQETQYF. CDR3 DNA: TGTGCCACCAGTGACCCCGGGACTAGCGGGCAAGAGACCCAGTACTTC.

V and J are TRBV11-3 and TRBJ2-1; 10 bases line up with TRBD2. This CDR3 comprises 15 residues. Per the germline V gene, CDR1 is SGHNT and CDR2 is YENEEA. V shed 2 bases, J shed 8 bases, and the junction held 6 bases outside the gene matches. CDR3 DNA sequence: TGTGCCAGCAGCTTAATCCCTAGCGGGGGTCATGAGCAGTTCTTC. Amino acids: CASSLIPSGGHEQFF. Filled out from reference TRBV11-3 and TRBJ2-1, the complete variable domain reads EAGVVQSPRYKIIEKKQPVAFWCNPISGHNTLYWYLQNLGQGPELLIRYENEEAVDDSQLPKDRFSAERLKGVDSTLKIQPAELGDSAVYLCASSLIPSGGHEQFFGPGTRLTVL.